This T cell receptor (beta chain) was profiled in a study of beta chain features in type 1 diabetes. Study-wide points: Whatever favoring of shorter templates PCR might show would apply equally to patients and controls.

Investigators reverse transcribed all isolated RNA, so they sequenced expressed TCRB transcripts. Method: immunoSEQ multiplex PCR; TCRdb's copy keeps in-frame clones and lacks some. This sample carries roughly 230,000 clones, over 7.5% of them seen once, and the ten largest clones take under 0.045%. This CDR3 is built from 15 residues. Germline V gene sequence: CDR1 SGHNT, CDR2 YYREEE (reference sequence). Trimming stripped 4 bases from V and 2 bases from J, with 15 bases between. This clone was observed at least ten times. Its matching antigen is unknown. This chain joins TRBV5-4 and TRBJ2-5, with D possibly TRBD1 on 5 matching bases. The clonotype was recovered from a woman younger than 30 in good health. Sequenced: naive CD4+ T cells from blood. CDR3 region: CASSPDKARQETQYF. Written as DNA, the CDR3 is TGTGCCAGCAGCCCGGACAAGGCGCGGCAAGAGACCCAGTACTTC.